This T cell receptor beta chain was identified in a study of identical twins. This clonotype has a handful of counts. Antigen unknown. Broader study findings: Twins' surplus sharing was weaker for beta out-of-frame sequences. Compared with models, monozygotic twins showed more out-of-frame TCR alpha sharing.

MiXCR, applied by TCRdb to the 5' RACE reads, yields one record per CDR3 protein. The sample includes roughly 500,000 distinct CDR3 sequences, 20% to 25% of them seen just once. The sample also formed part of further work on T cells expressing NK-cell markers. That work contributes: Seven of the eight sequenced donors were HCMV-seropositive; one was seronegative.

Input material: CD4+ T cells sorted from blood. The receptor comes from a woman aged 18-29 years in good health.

The CDR3 loop is CSARRTAYTGELFF. The DNA of the CDR3 is TGCAGTGCTCGTAGGACAGCGTACACCGGGGAGCTGTTTTTT. The chain recombines TRBV20-1 with TRBJ2-2, with a possible D match to TRBD1 (6 bases). The CDR3 is made up of 14 amino acids. Trimming took off 5 bases at V and 3 bases at J, with 13 bases between the two ends. In germline, CDR1 is DFQATT, CDR2 SNEGSKA (reference sequence).